This TCR beta chain was obtained from a study of blood T cell repertoires in COVID-19. This clone was counted once. This CDR3 is 14 amino acids long. With 3 bases clipped from V and 1 base from J, the junction kept 1 base outside the gene matches. Germline loops: CDR1 LGHNT, CDR2 FRNRAP. Original data processing: Nucleated cell counts were estimated from reference gene primer amplification. Libraries were prepared by immunoSEQ multiplex PCR; TCRdb keeps only in-frame clonotypes and omits some of them. The V and J calls and clone size come from that table; D and trimming were worked out from the DNA. The profile shows about 200,000 clones, around nine tenths of them singletons.

Sequencing was done on a sample of peripheral blood. This receptor was identified in a man aged 35-49 years with active or convalescent COVID-19. The rearrangement links TRBV12-5 to TRBJ1-1; 8 bases align to TRBD1. CDR3 sequence reads: CASGFQGANTEAFF. The CDR3 nucleotides are TGTGCTAGTGGTTTCCAGGGGGCGAACACTGAAGCTTTCTTT.